This T cell receptor beta chain was observed in a study of cytomegalovirus exposure and HLA in healthy donors. Study observations and caveats: Segments of the TCR beta V type were, in most cases, productive about 90% or about 30% of the time in an earlier analysis. As a later analysis revealed, most CMV-associated TCR beta chains appeared HLA-restricted.

This clone was observed once. Its antigen is currently unknown. In the PCR, 60 Vbeta and 13 Jbeta primers were used. Sequencing used immunoSEQ multiplex PCR; TCRdb keeps in-frame clones, though not all of them. The table lists 150,000 to 200,000 clones, about three quarters of them singletons, with approximately 1% in the top ten. The TCR comes from a woman in her 40s in good health and CMV-seronegative. The sequencing input was PBMCs.

CDR3 bases: TGTGCCAGCAGCCTCGGGATGGGACAGCACTACGAGCAGTACTTC. This encodes CASSLGMGQHYEQYF. V is TRBV7-2 and J is TRBJ2-7; 7 nucleotides match TRBD1. The CDR3 loop spans 15 amino acids. V was pared by 5 bases and J by 3 bases, with 10 bases of the junction left unmatched. Germline values: CDR1 SGHTA, CDR2 FQGNSA.